Listed below are T cell receptor beta chains from one sample, sequenced in a study of cytomegalovirus exposure and HLA in healthy donors. Generated by immunoSEQ multiplex PCR, the TCRdb table keeps only in-frame clones and is missing some. In the table there are about 140,000 clones, approximately 71% of which are singletons. What was sequenced was PBMCs. All receptors come from a man younger than 35 in good health and CMV-seropositive. CDR3s include the opening cysteine and the closing phenylalanine or tryptophan. D genes are given only for firm matches. Clone size is stated in some rows and not others, as once, few, many or a class when expanded.

len: 16; v_gene: TRBV27; j_gene: TRBJ2-7; d_gene: .; abundance: .; CDR3nt: TGTGCCAGCATATCCTCACAGGGCCCAGAGGGCTACGAGCAGTACTTC; CDR3aa: CASISSQGPEGYEQYF
len: 14; v_gene: TRBV7-9; j_gene: TRBJ1-2; d_gene: TRBD1; abundance: .; CDR3nt: TGTTCCAGCGGTAACAGGGGGCCCGACTATGGCTACACCTTC; CDR3aa: CSSGNRGPDYGYTF
len: 14; v_gene: TRBV5-8; j_gene: TRBJ1-1; d_gene: .; abundance: .; CDR3nt: TGTGCCAGCAGCTATAGGGGTCTGAACACTGAAGCTTTCTTT; CDR3aa: CASSYRGLNTEAFF
len: 14; v_gene: TRBV19; j_gene: TRBJ2-1; d_gene: TRBD2; abundance: once; CDR3nt: TGTGCCAGTAGTATAGGCGGGAGGGGAAATGAGCAGTTCTTC; CDR3aa: CASSIGGRGNEQFF
len: 13; v_gene: TRBV30; j_gene: TRBJ1-5; d_gene: .; abundance: .; CDR3nt: TGTGCCTGGAGTGTACGGGGGAATCAGCCCCAGCATTTT; CDR3aa: CAWSVRGNQPQHF
len: 14; v_gene: TRBV2; j_gene: TRBJ1-1; d_gene: TRBD1; abundance: once; CDR3nt: TGTGCCAGCAGCCGAGAAGGGACAGGGGCTGAAGCTTTCTTT; CDR3aa: CASSREGTGAEAFF
len: 13; v_gene: TRBV10-3; j_gene: TRBJ1-1; d_gene: .; abundance: few; CDR3nt: TGTGCCATCAGTGACCAGGGTTACACTGAAGCTTTCTTT; CDR3aa: CAISDQGYTEAFF
len: 12; v_gene: TRBV5-1; j_gene: TRBJ2-7; d_gene: TRBD1; abundance: .; CDR3nt: TGCGCCAGCAGCCCGACAGGGCGCGAGCAGTACTTC; CDR3aa: CASSPTGREQYF
len: 13; v_gene: TRBV30; j_gene: TRBJ2-3; d_gene: TRBD2; abundance: .; CDR3nt: TGTGGTGTGGCGGGAGGTTCGGCAGATACGCAGTATTTT; CDR3aa: CGVAGGSADTQYF
len: 18; v_gene: TRBV7-2; j_gene: TRBJ2-3; d_gene: TRBD2; abundance: .; CDR3nt: TGTGCCAGCAGCTTAGTGGGACTAGCGGCTTTTCGCACAGATACGCAGTATTTT; CDR3aa: CASSLVGLAAFRTDTQYF
len: 15; v_gene: TRBV27; j_gene: TRBJ2-7; d_gene: TRBD1; abundance: few; CDR3nt: TGTGCCAGCTCCCGACCGGGACAGAGCTCCTACGAGCAGTACTTC; CDR3aa: CASSRPGQSSYEQYF
len: 18; v_gene: TRBV5-6; j_gene: TRBJ2-3; d_gene: TRBD2; abundance: .; CDR3nt: TGTGCCAGCAGCCGGACTAGCGGGAGGAGTGTTTGGGCAGATACGCAGTATTTT; CDR3aa: CASSRTSGRSVWADTQYF
len: 14; v_gene: TRBV10-3; j_gene: TRBJ2-1; d_gene: TRBD2; abundance: few; CDR3nt: TGTGCCACCACACTAGCGGGAGCCCCCAATGAGCAGTTCTTC; CDR3aa: CATTLAGAPNEQFF
len: 16; v_gene: TRBV15; j_gene: TRBJ1-2; d_gene: TRBD1; abundance: .; CDR3nt: TGTGCCACCAGCAGGGGGCAGGGGGATCCTAACTATGGCTACACCTTC; CDR3aa: CATSRGQGDPNYGYTF
len: 15; v_gene: TRBV11-2; j_gene: TRBJ2-7; d_gene: .; abundance: once; CDR3nt: TGTGCCAGCAGCCCCGAGCGGTCCTCCAGTAGAGAGCAGTACTTC; CDR3aa: CASSPERSSSREQYF
len: 14; v_gene: TRBV10-1; j_gene: TRBJ2-7; d_gene: .; abundance: .; CDR3nt: TGCGCCAGCAGTGAGGGTGGTAGCTCCTACGAGCAGTACTTC; CDR3aa: CASSEGGSSYEQYF
len: 13; v_gene: TRBV10-3; j_gene: TRBJ2-7; d_gene: .; abundance: .; CDR3nt: TGTGCCATCAGTGAGTTAACTTCCTACGAGCAGTACTTC; CDR3aa: CAISELTSYEQYF
len: 10; v_gene: TRBV29-1; j_gene: TRBJ2-1; d_gene: .; abundance: .; CDR3nt: TGCAGCGCAGCGCTTGGGGAGCAGTTCTTC; CDR3aa: CSAALGEQFF
len: 14; v_gene: TRBV9; j_gene: TRBJ2-3; d_gene: .; abundance: once; CDR3nt: TGTGCCAGCAGCCTCGGGACTGGCACAGATACGCAGTATTTT; CDR3aa: CASSLGTGTDTQYF
len: 15; v_gene: TRBV4-1; j_gene: TRBJ1-4; d_gene: TRBD1; abundance: .; CDR3nt: TGCGCCAGCAGCCAAGCCCCCGGACAGGGTGAAAAACTGTTTTTT; CDR3aa: CASSQAPGQGEKLFF
len: 18; v_gene: TRBV7-8; j_gene: TRBJ2-1; d_gene: .; abundance: .; CDR3nt: TGTGCCAGCAGCTTCTCTAAAACGGTTCGCCTCTCCTACAATGAGCAGTTCTTC; CDR3aa: CASSFSKTVRLSYNEQFF
len: 16; v_gene: TRBV7-6; j_gene: TRBJ2-7; d_gene: TRBD2; abundance: .; CDR3nt: TGTGCCAGCAGCTTGGAGTGGGCGGGAGGGTCCTACGAGCAGTACTTC; CDR3aa: CASSLEWAGGSYEQYF
len: 13; v_gene: TRBV5-4; j_gene: TRBJ2-7; d_gene: .; abundance: .; CDR3nt: TGTGCCAGCAGCTTCCACAGCTCCTACGAGCAGTACTTC; CDR3aa: CASSFHSSYEQYF
len: 15; v_gene: TRBV5-4; j_gene: TRBJ2-7; d_gene: TRBD2; abundance: .; CDR3nt: TGTGCCAGCAGCGGGACTGGGACTAGCGGGGACGAGCAGTACTTC; CDR3aa: CASSGTGTSGDEQYF
len: 16; v_gene: TRBV28; j_gene: TRBJ2-1; d_gene: TRBD2; abundance: .; CDR3nt: TGTGCCAGCAGTTTTCCCGGGACTAGCGTCTACAATGAGCAGTTCTTC; CDR3aa: CASSFPGTSVYNEQFF
len: 16; v_gene: TRBV6-6; j_gene: TRBJ2-3; d_gene: .; abundance: .; CDR3nt: TGTGCCAGCTACAGGGGGGGACTTGACGCCACAGATACGCAGTATTTT; CDR3aa: CASYRGGLDATDTQYF
len: 16; v_gene: TRBV7-9; j_gene: TRBJ1-5; d_gene: .; abundance: once; CDR3nt: TGTTCCAGCAGCTCAACAACGGGGGGGATCGGGCAGCCCCAGCATTTT; CDR3aa: CSSSSTTGGIGQPQHF
len: 14; v_gene: TRBV11-2; j_gene: TRBJ2-1; d_gene: .; abundance: few; CDR3nt: TGTGCCAGCAGCCTTATAGGGGGTCGGGATGAGCAGTTCTTC; CDR3aa: CASSLIGGRDEQFF
len: 14; v_gene: TRBV2; j_gene: TRBJ1-5; d_gene: .; abundance: once; CDR3nt: TGTGCCAGCAGTTCGACAGGAAGCAATCAGCCCCAGCATTTT; CDR3aa: CASSSTGSNQPQHF
len: 14; v_gene: TRBV5-1; j_gene: TRBJ2-7; d_gene: TRBD2; abundance: once; CDR3nt: TGCGCCAGCACCTTGACTAGCGGGAGCTACGAGCAGTACTTC; CDR3aa: CASTLTSGSYEQYF
len: 15; v_gene: TRBV5-1; j_gene: TRBJ1-1; d_gene: TRBD1; abundance: few; CDR3nt: TGCGCCAGCAGCAATAGGACAGGGTGGGACACTGAAGCTTTCTTT; CDR3aa: CASSNRTGWDTEAFF
len: 14; v_gene: TRBV5-1; j_gene: TRBJ1-5; d_gene: .; abundance: .; CDR3nt: TGCGCCAGCCAACGGGCGGGGATCAATCAGCCCCAGCATTTT; CDR3aa: CASQRAGINQPQHF
len: 12; v_gene: TRBV29-1; j_gene: TRBJ1-2; d_gene: TRBD1; abundance: .; CDR3nt: TGCAGCGTTCGACAGGGGAACTATGGCTACCCCTTC; CDR3aa: CSVRQGNYGYPF
len: 14; v_gene: TRBV5-1; j_gene: TRBJ2-7; d_gene: TRBD2; abundance: .; CDR3nt: TGCGCCAGCAGCAGACTAGCGGGAGCCCACGAGCAGTACTTC; CDR3aa: CASSRLAGAHEQYF
len: 15; v_gene: TRBV7-9; j_gene: TRBJ2-7; d_gene: TRBD1; abundance: .; CDR3nt: TGTGCCAGCAGCTTAGGGACAGGGGAATCCTACGAGCAGTACTTC; CDR3aa: CASSLGTGESYEQYF
len: 13; v_gene: TRBV29-1; j_gene: TRBJ1-5; d_gene: .; abundance: .; CDR3nt: TGCAGCGCCTCTCGTGGCCCAAATCAGCCCCAGCATTTT; CDR3aa: CSASRGPNQPQHF
len: 14; v_gene: TRBV2; j_gene: TRBJ2-1; d_gene: TRBD2; abundance: .; CDR3nt: TGTGCCAGCAGCGGGCTAGCGGGAGTCAATGAGCAGTTCTTC; CDR3aa: CASSGLAGVNEQFF
len: 13; v_gene: TRBV7-8; j_gene: TRBJ2-6; d_gene: .; abundance: few; CDR3nt: TGTGCCAGCAGTTATTCTGGGGCCAACGTCCTGACTTTC; CDR3aa: CASSYSGANVLTF
len: 15; v_gene: TRBV4-2; j_gene: TRBJ2-7; d_gene: .; abundance: .; CDR3nt: TGTGCCAGCAGCCAAGATCGTAGCGGTCCCTACGAGCAGTACTTC; CDR3aa: CASSQDRSGPYEQYF
len: 15; v_gene: TRBV7-2; j_gene: TRBJ1-2; d_gene: .; abundance: few; CDR3nt: TGTGCCAGCAGCCCCGGGGGGGGAGAATACTATGGCTACACCTTC; CDR3aa: CASSPGGGEYYGYTF
len: 19; v_gene: TRBV10-1; j_gene: TRBJ2-1; d_gene: .; abundance: once; CDR3nt: TGCGCCAGCAGGGCCCGGCCTGGCCCTAGAGGAGAGAGAAACAATGAGCAGTTCTTC; CDR3aa: CASRARPGPRGERNNEQFF
len: 14; v_gene: TRBV9; j_gene: TRBJ2-7; d_gene: .; abundance: .; CDR3nt: TGTGCCAGCAGCGTAGATACGAGGCACGACGAGCAGTACTTC; CDR3aa: CASSVDTRHDEQYF
len: 17; v_gene: TRBV6-1; j_gene: TRBJ2-2; d_gene: .; abundance: .; CDR3nt: TGTGCCAGCAGTGAGTTTGAGGCGGGAAGGGGATCCGGGGAGCTGTTTTTT; CDR3aa: CASSEFEAGRGSGELFF
len: 16; v_gene: TRBV4-1; j_gene: TRBJ2-1; d_gene: .; abundance: .; CDR3nt: TGCGCCAGCAGCCAAGTAAGCTCCTCCTCATCTTCTGAGCAGTTCTTC; CDR3aa: CASSQVSSSSSSEQFF
len: 15; v_gene: TRBV6-1; j_gene: TRBJ2-2; d_gene: .; abundance: few; CDR3nt: TGTGCCAGCAGTGAAGGGGGAGGTGGGACCGGGGAGCTGTTTTTT; CDR3aa: CASSEGGGGTGELFF
len: 14; v_gene: TRBV6-1; j_gene: TRBJ2-7; d_gene: .; abundance: few; CDR3nt: TGTGCCAGCAGTCGTGAGGGAATCTCCTACGAGCAGTACTTC; CDR3aa: CASSREGISYEQYF
len: 14; v_gene: TRBV15; j_gene: TRBJ2-7; d_gene: .; abundance: .; CDR3nt: TGTGCCACCACCCGAACAGGGTCAAGTTACGAGCAGTACTTC; CDR3aa: CATTRTGSSYEQYF